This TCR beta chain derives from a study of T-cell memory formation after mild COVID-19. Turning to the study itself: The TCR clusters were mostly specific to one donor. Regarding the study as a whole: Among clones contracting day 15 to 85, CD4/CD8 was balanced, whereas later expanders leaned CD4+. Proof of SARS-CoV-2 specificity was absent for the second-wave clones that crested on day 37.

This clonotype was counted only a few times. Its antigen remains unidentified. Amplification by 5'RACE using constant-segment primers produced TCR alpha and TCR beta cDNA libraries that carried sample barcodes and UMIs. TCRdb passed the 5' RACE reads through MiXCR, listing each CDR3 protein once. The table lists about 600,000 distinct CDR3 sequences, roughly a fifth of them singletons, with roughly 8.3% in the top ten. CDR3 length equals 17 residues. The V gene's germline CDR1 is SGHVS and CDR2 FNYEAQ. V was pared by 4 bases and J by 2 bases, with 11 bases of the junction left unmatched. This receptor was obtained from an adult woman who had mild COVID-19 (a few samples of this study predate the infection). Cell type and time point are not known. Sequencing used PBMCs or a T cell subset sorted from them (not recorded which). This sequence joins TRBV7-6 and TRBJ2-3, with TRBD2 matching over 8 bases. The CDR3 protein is CASSSHRGGQTTDTQYF. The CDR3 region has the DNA TGTGCCAGCAGCTCGCACCGGGGGGGGCAAACCACAGATACGCAGTATTTT.